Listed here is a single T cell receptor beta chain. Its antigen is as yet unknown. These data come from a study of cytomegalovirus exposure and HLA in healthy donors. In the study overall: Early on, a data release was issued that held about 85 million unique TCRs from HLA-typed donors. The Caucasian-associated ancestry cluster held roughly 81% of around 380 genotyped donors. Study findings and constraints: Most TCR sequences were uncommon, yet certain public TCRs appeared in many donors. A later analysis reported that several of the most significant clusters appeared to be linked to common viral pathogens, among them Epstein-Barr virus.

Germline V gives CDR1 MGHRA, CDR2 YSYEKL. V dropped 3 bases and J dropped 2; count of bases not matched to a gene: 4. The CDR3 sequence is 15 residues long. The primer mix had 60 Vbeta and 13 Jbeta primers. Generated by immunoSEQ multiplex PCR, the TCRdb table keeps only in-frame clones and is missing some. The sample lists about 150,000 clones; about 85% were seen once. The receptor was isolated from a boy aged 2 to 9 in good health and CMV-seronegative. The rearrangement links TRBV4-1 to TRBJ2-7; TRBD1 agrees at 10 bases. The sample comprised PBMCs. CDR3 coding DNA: TGCGCCAGCAGCCAGGCCGGGACAGGGGCCTACGAGCAGTACTTC. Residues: CASSQAGTGAYEQYF.